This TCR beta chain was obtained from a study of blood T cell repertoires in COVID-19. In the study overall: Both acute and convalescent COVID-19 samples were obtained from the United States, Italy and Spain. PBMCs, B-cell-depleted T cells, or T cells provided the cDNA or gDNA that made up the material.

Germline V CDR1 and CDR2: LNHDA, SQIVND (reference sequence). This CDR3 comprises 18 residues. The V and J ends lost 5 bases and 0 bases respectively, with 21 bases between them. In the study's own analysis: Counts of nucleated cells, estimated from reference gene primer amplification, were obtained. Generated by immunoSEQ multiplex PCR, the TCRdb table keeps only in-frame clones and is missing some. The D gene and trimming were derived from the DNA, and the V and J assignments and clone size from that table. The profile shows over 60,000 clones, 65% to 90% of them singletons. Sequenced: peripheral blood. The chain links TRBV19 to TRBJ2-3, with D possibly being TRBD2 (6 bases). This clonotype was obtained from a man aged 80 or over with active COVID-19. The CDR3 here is CASSSRPRLGPSTDTQYF. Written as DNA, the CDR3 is TGTGCCAGTAGTTCCCGCCCCCGACTAGGACCAAGCACAGATACGCAGTATTTT.